This T cell receptor (beta chain) was retrieved from a study of Ad26.COV2.S vaccination and SARS-CoV-2 variants. About the study: Ad26.COV2.S, an intramuscular injection, was given once or twice 56 days apart.

Only in-frame clones appear in the TCRdb table, and some are missing; sequencing was by immunoSEQ multiplex PCR. The table records approximately 500,000 clones, around 88% of them present only once. The sample's treatment: over 15 received Ad26.COV2.S at low or high dose, single or two shots; 5 received placebo; per-sample allocation not given. The samples were gathered on day 63 after the first injection of vaccine or placebo. Whole-study findings and limits: Spike-specific TCR breadth ran higher among vaccine recipients than placebo recipients. Breadth measured for non-spike TCRs was similar across vaccine and placebo recipients. The TCR-based breadth and depth measures might underestimate overall T cell responses.

In regard to this clone: Antigen unknown.

CDR3 size: 14 residues. Germline CDR1 MDHEN, CDR2 SYDVKM. V lost 5 bases and J 7 bases, leaving 12 bases between the germline ends. The sample was peripheral blood, taken in a trial of Ad26.COV2.S vaccine versus placebo. V is TRBV28 and J is TRBJ1-6; D unclear. The TCR sequence derives from a person aged 18-65 years who received the Ad26.COV2.S COVID-19 vaccine or a placebo. The CDR3 bases are TGTGCCAGCAGTCCCCTCGGGTACAATTCACCCCTCCACTTT. Translating gives CASSPLGYNSPLHF.